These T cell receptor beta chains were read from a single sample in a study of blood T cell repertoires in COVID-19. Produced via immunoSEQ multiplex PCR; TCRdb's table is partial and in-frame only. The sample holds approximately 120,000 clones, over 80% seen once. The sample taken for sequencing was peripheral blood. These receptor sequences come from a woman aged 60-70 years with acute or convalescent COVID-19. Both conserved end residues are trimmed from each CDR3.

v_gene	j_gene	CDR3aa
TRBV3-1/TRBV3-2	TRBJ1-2	ASRLGGYGYT
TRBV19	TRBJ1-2	ASSMRTGLLYGYT
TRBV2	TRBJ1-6	ASSGGASGQNSPLH
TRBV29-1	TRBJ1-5	SVGFGTGQNQPQH
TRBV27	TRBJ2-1	ASSWLDRTYNEQF
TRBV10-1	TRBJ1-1	ASSASGGTEAF
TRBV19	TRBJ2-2	ASTVASNTGELF
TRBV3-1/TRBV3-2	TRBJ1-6	ASSPTSGTGGTPLH
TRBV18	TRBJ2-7	ASSPQRVDEQY
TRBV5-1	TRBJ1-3	ASSLEPGPGNTIY
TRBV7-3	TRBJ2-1	ASSLIGLAVDEQF
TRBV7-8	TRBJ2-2	ASSLLAGQNTGELF
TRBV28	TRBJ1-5	ASTNRDRQRQH
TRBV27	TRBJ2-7	ASSPGTGGFYEQY
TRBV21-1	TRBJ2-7	ASSPRREACSYEQY
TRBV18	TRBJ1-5	ASSPGGQGEQPQH
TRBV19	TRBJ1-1	ASRTTGLPMNTEAF
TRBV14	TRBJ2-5	ASSQGRAQY
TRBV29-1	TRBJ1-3	SAGLSGNTIY
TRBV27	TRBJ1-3	ASSQRRDGNTIY